This section outlines one TCR beta chain sequence together with its context. Its antigen is still unknown. The CDR3 totals 17 residues. Germline CDR1 is ENHRY and CDR2 is SYGVKD. Unmatched junction bases numbered 11, after V lost 4 bases and J lost 3 bases. The sample comes from a study of blood T cells in healthy people across ages. General study findings and limits: Considered underestimates were the diversity estimates obtained from one million T cells.

A sample-barcoded 5' primer and a J-beta primer mix were used in a second PCR of roughly 7 to 11 cycles. One entry per CDR3 protein results from TCRdb running MiXCR on the 5' RACE reads. The sample lists hundreds of thousands of distinct CDR3 sequences; roughly 60% were seen once. A minimum of 7 million PBMCs was isolated per sample. Total RNA was isolated from each sample in quantities of at least 5 micrograms. This TCR was recovered from a man aged 25 to 40 in good health. Sequenced sample: blood. V and J are TRBV10-3 and TRBJ2-1, with 8 bases that match TRBD2. The CDR3 DNA is TGTGCCATCAGTGTCAGCCCCGGGGGGGCCGTCTACAATGAGCAGTTCTTC. Amino acids: CAISVSPGGAVYNEQFF.